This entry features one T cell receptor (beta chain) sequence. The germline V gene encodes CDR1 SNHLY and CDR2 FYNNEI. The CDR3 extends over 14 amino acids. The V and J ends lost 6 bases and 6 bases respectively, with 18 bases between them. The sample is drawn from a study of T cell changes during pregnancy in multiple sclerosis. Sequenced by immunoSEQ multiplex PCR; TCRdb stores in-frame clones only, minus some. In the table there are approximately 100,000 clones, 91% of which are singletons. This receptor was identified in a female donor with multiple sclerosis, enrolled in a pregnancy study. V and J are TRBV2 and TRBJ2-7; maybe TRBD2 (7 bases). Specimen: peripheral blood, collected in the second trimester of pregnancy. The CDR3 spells CASREQGPGGEQYF. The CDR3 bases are TGTGCCAGCAGGGAACAGGGCCCGGGGGGCGAGCAGTACTTC.